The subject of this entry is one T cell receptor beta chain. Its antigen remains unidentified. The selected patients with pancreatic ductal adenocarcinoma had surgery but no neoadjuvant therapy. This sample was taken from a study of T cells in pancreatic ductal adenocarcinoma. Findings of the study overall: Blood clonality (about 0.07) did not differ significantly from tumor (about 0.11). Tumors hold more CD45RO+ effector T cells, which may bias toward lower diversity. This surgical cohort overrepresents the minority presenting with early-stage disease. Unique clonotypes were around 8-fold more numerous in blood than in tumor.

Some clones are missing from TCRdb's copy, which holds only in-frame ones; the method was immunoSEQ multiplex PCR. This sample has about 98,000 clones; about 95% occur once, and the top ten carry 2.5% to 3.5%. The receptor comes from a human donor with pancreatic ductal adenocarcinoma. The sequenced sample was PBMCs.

CDR3 DNA: TGTGCCAGCAGCTTAGGGGCGGCAGGGAATGAAAAACTGTTTTTT. Its translation: CASSLGAAGNEKLFF. The V call is TRBV7-9, the J call TRBJ1-4, with D possibly being TRBD1 (5 bases). The CDR3 contains 15 residues. The V end was cut by 1 base, the J end by 5 bases, with 11 bases between. The germline V gene encodes CDR1 SEHNR and CDR2 FQNEAQ (reference sequence).